The present T cell receptor beta chain was sequenced within a study of early T cells in non-severe SARS-CoV-2 infection. The CDR3 runs to 14 residues. V shed 6 bases, J shed 7 bases, and the junction held 5 bases outside the gene matches. As part of library construction, unique molecular identifiers were attached to individual cDNA molecules. In TCRdb, the 5' RACE reads were re-called with MiXCR into one record per CDR3 protein. The repertoire holds 50,000 or so distinct CDR3 sequences, with about 11% as singletons. This chain links TRBV12-3 or TRBV12-4 with TRBJ1-6; 8 bases are shared with TRBD1. The sequence came from an adult who was a healthcare worker with PCR-confirmed SARS-CoV-2 infection or an uninfected control (not recorded which). The sequencing sample was made of whole blood. The CDR3 bases are TGTGCCAGCAGCCCGACAGGGGACAATTCACCCCTCCACTTT. Residues: CASSPTGDNSPLHF.